Shown below are 28 T cell receptor beta chains from a single sample sequenced in a study of blood T cell repertoires in COVID-19. This table comes from immunoSEQ multiplex PCR, and its TCRdb copy is limited to in-frame clones, with some not included. The sample lists about 110,000 clones, roughly four fifths occurring once. Sequences were obtained from peripheral blood. Receptor source: an older woman with acute or convalescent COVID-19.

This sequence joins TRBV5-5 and TRBJ2-3; 8 positions match TRBD1. The CDR3 spans 13 residues. V shed 5 bases, J shed 6 bases, and the junction held 5 bases outside the gene matches. Germline V CDR1 and CDR2: SGHKS, YYEKEE (reference sequence). CDR3 in DNA: TGTGCCAGCAGAGAACAGGGGGTGGATACGCAGTATTTT. As protein: CASREQGVDTQYF.

The J gene is TRBJ1-2, the V gene TRBV19; maybe TRBD1 (5 bases). Germline CDR1 and CDR2: LNHDA and SQIVND (reference sequence). This CDR3 is 14 amino acids long. Trimming removed 3 bases from V and 1 base from J, with 9 bases in between. The CDR3 DNA reads TGTGCCAGTAGTATTCCAGGGTTTAACTATGGCTACACCTTC. It codes for CASSIPGFNYGYTF.

The chain is built from TRBV27 and TRBJ1-6; 10 bases line up with TRBD1. CDR3 size: 17 residues. V lost 5 bases, J lost 7 bases, and 11 bases stayed unmatched. Germline values: CDR1 MNHEY, CDR2 SMNVEV (reference sequence). CDR3 bases: TGTGCCAGCAGTCCTACCCTCCGGACAGGGGGGAATTCACCCCTCCACTTT. Translating gives CASSPTLRTGGNSPLHF.

The rearrangement links TRBV9 to TRBJ2-3, with D possibly TRBD2 on 8 matching bases. The CDR3 consists of 15 residues. Germline V gene sequence: CDR1 SGDLS, CDR2 YYNGEE. Trimming shortened V by 3 bases and J by 3 bases, and 14 bases separated the two germline ends. CDR3: CASSAREGATDTQYF. In DNA form, the CDR3 reads TGTGCCAGCAGCGCCCGGGAGGGGGCGACAGATACGCAGTATTTT.

This clone was picked up one time. V gene TRBV11-2 combines with J gene TRBJ1-2; TRBD1 is a possible D gene (5 bases). Trimming removed 5 bases at V and 5 bases at J, with 18 bases between. Germline lookup yields CDR1 SGHAT and CDR2 FQNNGV. The CDR3 has 15 residues. This CDR3 is CASSDDAGGRYGYTF. CDR3 DNA: TGTGCCAGCAGCGACGATGCGGGGGGGAGGTATGGCTACACCTTC.

V gene TRBV5-1 combines with J gene TRBJ2-6, with a possible D match to TRBD2 (6 bases). V was pared by 4 bases and J by 0 bases, with 8 bases between. The CDR3 loop spans 15 amino acids. Germline-derived CDR1 and CDR2 are SGHRS and YFSETQ. DNA of the CDR3: TGCGCCAGCAGCCCGGGGGTCTCTGGGGCCAACGTCCTGACTTTC. Encoded protein: CASSPGVSGANVLTF. Full variable domain (outside the CDR3, taken from reference TRBV5-1 and TRBJ2-6): KAGVTQTPRYLIKTRGQQVTLSCSPISGHRSVSWYQQTPGQGLQFLFEYFSETQRNKGNFPGRFSGRQFSNSRSEMNVSTLELGDSALYLCASSPGVSGANVLTFGAGSRLTVL.

The chain has TRBV7-9 and TRBJ2-2; TRBD2 matches at 8 bases. The CDR3 contains 19 residues. Germline CDR1 SEHNR, CDR2 FQNEAQ (reference sequence). V trimming: 6 bases; J trimming: 0 bases; junction bases outside the gene matches: 15. For the CDR3, the DNA is TGTGCCAGCAGTCATCACGAGCGGGAGACGGGAGCGAACACCGGGGAGCTGTTTTTT. Translation gives CASSHHERETGANTGELFF.

This chain connects TRBV5-1 to TRBJ2-2; D perhaps matches TRBD1 (6 bases). The germline V gene has CDR1 SGHRS and CDR2 YFSETQ. The CDR3 length is 16 residues. The V gene lost 0 bases and the J gene lost 6 bases, with 15 bases spanning the gap. The DNA for the CDR3 is TGCGCCAGCAGCTTGGCTGTACAGGGAACGCCCGGGGAGCTGTTTTTT. It is translated as CASSLAVQGTPGELFF.

The V gene is TRBV28, the J gene TRBJ2-5, with 11 bases aligning to TRBD2. The V gene's germline CDR1 is MDHEN and CDR2 SYDVKM. With V trimmed by 9 bases and J by 4 bases, 16 bases remained unmatched. The CDR3 has 17 amino acids. DNA for the CDR3: TGTGCCAGTACTTTAGCGGGGGGGCTGTATCACTTAGAGACCCAGTACTTC. Amino acids: CASTLAGGLYHLETQYF.

This clone was counted a single time. CDR3 sequence (DNA): TGTGCCAGCAGCTCCTTAGCGGGGGGGCTAGCAGATACGCAGTATTTT. It specifies CASSSLAGGLADTQYF. The rearrangement links TRBV7-2 to TRBJ2-3; 11 nucleotides match TRBD2. Germline-derived CDR1 and CDR2 are SGHTA and FQGNSA. The trim removed 4 bases at V and 4 bases at J, leaving 7 bases unmatched. CDR3 length equals 16 residues.

This chain connects TRBV4-2 to TRBJ1-5; the D is unclear. Germline V CDR1 and CDR2: LGHNA, YNFKEQ. Deletions cut 0 bases from V and 11 bases from J, with 11 bases between. This CDR3 contains 13 residues. The CDR3 sequence is CASSQDPDKAQHF. The DNA for the CDR3 is TGTGCCAGCAGCCAAGATCCCGACAAGGCCCAGCATTTT.

This chain connects TRBV28 to TRBJ2-3, with 7 bases that match TRBD1. This CDR3 contains 15 residues. Per the germline V gene, CDR1 is MDHEN and CDR2 is SYDVKM. Trimming removed 5 bases from V and 1 base from J; junction bases left unmatched: 6. The CDR3 region is CASSLPGGGTDTQYF. The CDR3 nucleotides read TGTGCCAGCAGTCTCCCAGGGGGTGGCACAGATACGCAGTATTTT.

This clone was counted only a few times. V gene TRBV28 combines with J gene TRBJ1-1; maybe TRBD1 (5 bases). This CDR3 is 17 amino acids long. The V and J ends lost 5 bases and 1 base respectively, with 20 bases between them. Germline V lookup: CDR1 MDHEN, CDR2 SYDVKM. The CDR3 coding sequence is TGTGCCAGCAGTCCTTTTTTGGGGCAGGGAGGGAACACTGAAGCTTTCTTT. It translates to CASSPFLGQGGNTEAFF.

The chain links TRBV5-8 to TRBJ2-3; TRBD1 agrees at 9 bases. The CDR3 covers 15 residues. CDR1 and CDR2 from the germline V gene are SGHTS and YDEGEE. The ends lost 3 bases at V and 3 bases at J; junction bases unmatched: 5. The CDR3 here is CASSSDRGETDTQYF. Written as DNA, the CDR3 is TGTGCCAGCAGCTCCGACAGGGGGGAGACAGATACGCAGTATTTT.

The gene calls are TRBV30 and TRBJ2-7, with 7 bases identical to TRBD1. The CDR3 contains 16 residues. Losses at the gene ends were 1 base for V and 3 bases for J; bases not matched to a gene: 12. Germline loops: CDR1 GTSNPN, CDR2 SVGIG (reference sequence). The CDR3 region has the DNA TGTGCCTGGAGTGCGATAACAGGGGTAGGCTACTACGAGCAGTACTTC. It is translated as CAWSAITGVGYYEQYF. Complete variable domain (other parts from reference TRBV30 and TRBJ2-7): SQTIHQWPATLVQPVGSPLSLECTVEGTSNPNLYWYRQAAGRGLQLLFYSVGIGQISSEVPQNLSASRPQDRQFILSSKKLLLSDSGFYLCAWSAITGVGYYEQYFGPGTRLTVT.

The chain has TRBV4-3 and TRBJ2-5, with 8 nucleotides matching TRBD2. CDR1 is LGHNA, CDR2 YSLEER, per germline. J gave up 4 bases and V 5 bases, and 3 bases lay outside the gene matches. This CDR3 has 13 residues. CDR3 region: CASSNRGGETQYF. CDR3 nucleotide sequence: TGCGCCAGCAGCAATCGGGGGGGAGAGACCCAGTACTTC.

The J gene is TRBJ1-1, the V gene TRBV4-3, with unresolved D. Trimming took off 4 bases at V and 2 bases at J, with 17 bases between the two ends. The CDR3 is made up of 16 amino acids. The germline gives CDR1 LGHNA, CDR2 YSLEER. The chain's CDR3 is CASSPSGRHGNTEAFF. The CDR3 bases are TGCGCCAGCAGCCCCAGTGGTCGACATGGAAACACTGAAGCTTTCTTT.

The gene calls are TRBV28 and TRBJ1-1; possibly TRBD1 for D (6 bases). Germline CDR1 reads MDHEN; CDR2 reads SYDVKM. The CDR3 totals 16 residues. V lost 5 bases and J lost 1, with 17 bases in between. CDR3 residues: CASSLTGILANTEAFF. CDR3 in DNA: TGTGCCAGCAGTCTCACAGGGATATTGGCGAACACTGAAGCTTTCTTT.

This clone has a handful of counts. V is TRBV19 and J is TRBJ1-2; D perhaps matches TRBD1 (6 bases). V shed 6 bases and J shed 5 bases, with 25 bases lying between them. Germline lookup yields CDR1 LNHDA and CDR2 SQIVND (reference sequence). The CDR3 is 17 amino acids. The DNA for the CDR3 is TGTGCCAGTAGAGACCCCCCTCGGGGGGGCAAATGGTATGGCTACACCTTC. Protein product: CASRDPPRGGKWYGYTF.

The chain couples TRBV5-6 to TRBJ2-3; tentatively, D is TRBD1 (6 bases). The germline V gene encodes CDR1 SGHDT and CDR2 YYEEEE. The CDR3 covers 13 residues. V lost 3 bases and J 4 bases, leaving 9 bases between the germline ends. The CDR3 DNA reads as TGTGCCAGCAGCTGGCCAGGGGCAGATACGCAGTATTTT. As protein: CASSWPGADTQYF.

The chain has TRBV7-2 and TRBJ2-3; D remains unclear. CDR3 length: 13 amino acids. The germline gives CDR1 SGHTA, CDR2 FQGNSA. V lost 5 bases and J 4 bases, leaving 10 bases between the germline ends. For the CDR3, the DNA is TGTGCCAGCAGCGTGATACGGTCAGATACGCAGTATTTT. It specifies CASSVIRSDTQYF.

The V and J genes are TRBV18 and TRBJ1-1; TRBD1 might be the D (5 bases). Per the germline V gene, CDR1 is KGHSH and CDR2 is LQKENI. The CDR3 sequence is 14 residues long. V was clipped by 3 bases and J by 5 bases, with 13 bases between them. For the CDR3, the DNA is TGTGCCAGCTCACCCTCCCCAGGGCAAACTGAAGCTTTCTTT. Translated: CASSPSPGQTEAFF.

The chain recombines TRBV5-6 with TRBJ2-7; possible D gene TRBD1, 5 bases. V lost 4 bases and J lost 3, with 11 bases in between. CDR3 length: 13 residues. CDR1 SGHDT and CDR2 YYEEEE come from the germline V gene. The CDR3 loop reads CASSTGPIYEQYF. The CDR3 DNA reads TGTGCCAGCAGCACAGGACCTATCTACGAGCAGTACTTC.

This clone was seen a handful of times. V usage is TRBV5-4 and J usage is TRBJ1-4; maybe TRBD1 (5 bases). Trimming pared 1 base from V and 6 bases from J, leaving 13 bases between. Germline values: CDR1 SGHNT, CDR2 YYREEE (reference sequence). The CDR3 consists of 15 residues. The chain's CDR3 is CASSLYGTVYEKLFF. The CDR3 DNA reads as TGTGCCAGCAGCTTGTATGGGACTGTTTATGAAAAACTGTTTTTT.

The chain recombines TRBV5-4 with TRBJ1-3; D possibly corresponds to TRBD1 (6 bases). The CDR3 extends over 14 amino acids. V lost 4 bases and J lost 2, with 10 bases in between. Germline CDR1 SGHNT, CDR2 YYREEE (reference sequence). The CDR3 spells CASSRTGTGNTIYF. In nucleotides, the CDR3 is TGTGCCAGCAGCCGTACAGGGACTGGAAACACCATATATTTT.

As concerns this clone: The same CDR3 is also encoded by other DNA sequences in this sample. The chain combines TRBV12-3 or TRBV12-4 with TRBJ1-1, with TRBD1 as a possible D gene (5 bases). V lost 3 bases and J 2 bases, leaving 7 bases between the germline ends. The CDR3 runs to 13 residues. CDR3 coding DNA: TGTGCCAGCAGTTTTGGGGCCAACACTGAAGCTTTCTTT. Its protein product is CASSFGANTEAFF.

V usage is TRBV5-1 and J usage is TRBJ1-4, with D hard to call. The CDR3 sequence is 13 residues long. Germline V gene lookup returns CDR1 SGHRS and CDR2 YFSETQ. Trimming removed 0 bases from V and 13 bases from J, with 13 bases in between. The CDR3 spells CASSLVDPRRLFF. The CDR3 DNA sequence: TGCGCCAGCAGCTTGGTTGACCCGAGGAGACTGTTTTTT. Based on the CDR3 plus reference TRBV5-1 and TRBJ1-4, the full variable domain is KAGVTQTPRYLIKTRGQQVTLSCSPISGHRSVSWYQQTPGQGLQFLFEYFSETQRNKGNFPGRFSGRQFSNSRSEMNVSTLELGDSALYLCASSLVDPRRLFFGSGTQLSVL.

The V call is TRBV7-3, the J call TRBJ1-6; 10 positions match TRBD1. J gave up 9 bases and V 5 bases, and 4 bases lay outside the gene matches. This CDR3 contains 14 residues. The germline V gene has CDR1 SGHTA and CDR2 FQGTGA. The CDR3 region is CASSTGQGTSPLHF. In DNA, the CDR3 is TGTGCCAGCAGCACGGGACAGGGGACTTCACCCCTCCACTTT.